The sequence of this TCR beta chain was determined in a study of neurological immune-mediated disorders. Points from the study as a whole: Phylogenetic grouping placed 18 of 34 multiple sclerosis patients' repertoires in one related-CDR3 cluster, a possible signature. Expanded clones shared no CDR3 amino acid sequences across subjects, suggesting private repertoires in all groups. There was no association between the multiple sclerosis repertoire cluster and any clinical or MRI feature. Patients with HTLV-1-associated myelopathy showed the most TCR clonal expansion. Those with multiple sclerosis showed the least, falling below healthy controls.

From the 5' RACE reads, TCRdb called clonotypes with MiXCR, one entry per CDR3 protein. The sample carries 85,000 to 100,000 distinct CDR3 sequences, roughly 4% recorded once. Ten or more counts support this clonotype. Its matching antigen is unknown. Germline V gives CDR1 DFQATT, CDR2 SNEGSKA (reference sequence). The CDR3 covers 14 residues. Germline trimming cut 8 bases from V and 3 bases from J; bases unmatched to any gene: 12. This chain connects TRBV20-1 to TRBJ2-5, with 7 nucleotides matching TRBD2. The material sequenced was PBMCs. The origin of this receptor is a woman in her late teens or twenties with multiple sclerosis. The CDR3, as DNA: TGCAGTCTTGGGGGGGGGAGAGGGGAAGAGACCCAGTACTTC. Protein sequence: CSLGGGRGEETQYF.